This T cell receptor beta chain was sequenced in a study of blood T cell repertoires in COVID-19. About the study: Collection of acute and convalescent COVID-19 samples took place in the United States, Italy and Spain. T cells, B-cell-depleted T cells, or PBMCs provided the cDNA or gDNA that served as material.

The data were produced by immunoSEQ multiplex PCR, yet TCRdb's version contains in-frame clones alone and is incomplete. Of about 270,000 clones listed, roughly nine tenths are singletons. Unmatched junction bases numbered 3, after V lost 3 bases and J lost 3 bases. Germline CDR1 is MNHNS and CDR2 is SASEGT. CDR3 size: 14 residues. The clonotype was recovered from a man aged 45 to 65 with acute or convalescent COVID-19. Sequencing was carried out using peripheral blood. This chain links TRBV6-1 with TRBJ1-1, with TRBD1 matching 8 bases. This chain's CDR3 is CASSEDREYTEAFF. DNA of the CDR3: TGTGCCAGCAGTGAGGACAGGGAATACACTGAAGCTTTCTTT.